The T cell receptor (beta chain) under discussion was sequenced for a study of CD8+ T cells in alopecia areata. Looking at the study overall: Treated patients received oral tofacitinib, 5 to 10 mg twice daily. Study-level points and caveats: On tofacitinib, scalp and blood still held many of the expanded lesional clones. Normal-skin resident alphabeta T cells also appear among scalp sample sequences.

Investigators isolated RNA and reverse transcribed it into cDNA to act as the sequencing template. TCRdb keeps only in-frame clones here, not all; method: immunoSEQ multiplex PCR. The sample has around 180,000 clones, about three fifths seen once. Treatment specified: oral pan-JAK inhibitor, 5-10 mg twice daily. Isolation of CD4+ and CD8+ T cells from PBMCs was achieved by sorting. In this sample, this clone turned up a few times. Its antigen is still unknown. V lost 4 bases, J lost 0 bases, and 6 bases stayed unmatched. Germline values: CDR1 SGHRS, CDR2 YFSETQ. The CDR3 totals 16 residues. The chain couples TRBV5-1 to TRBJ2-3; 9 positions match TRBD2. The material sequenced was CD4+ T cells sorted from blood, taken at week 24, from a patient treated with tofacitinib. The TCR was taken from a human donor with alopecia areata. CDR3 bases: TGCGCCAGCAGCGAAATTCTAGCGGGGAGCACAGATACGCAGTATTTT. Residues: CASSEILAGSTDTQYF. The variable domain in full, completed from reference TRBV5-1 and TRBJ2-3, reads KAGVTQTPRYLIKTRGQQVTLSCSPISGHRSVSWYQQTPGQGLQFLFEYFSETQRNKGNFPGRFSGRQFSNSRSEMNVSTLELGDSALYLCASSEILAGSTDTQYFGPGTRLTVL.